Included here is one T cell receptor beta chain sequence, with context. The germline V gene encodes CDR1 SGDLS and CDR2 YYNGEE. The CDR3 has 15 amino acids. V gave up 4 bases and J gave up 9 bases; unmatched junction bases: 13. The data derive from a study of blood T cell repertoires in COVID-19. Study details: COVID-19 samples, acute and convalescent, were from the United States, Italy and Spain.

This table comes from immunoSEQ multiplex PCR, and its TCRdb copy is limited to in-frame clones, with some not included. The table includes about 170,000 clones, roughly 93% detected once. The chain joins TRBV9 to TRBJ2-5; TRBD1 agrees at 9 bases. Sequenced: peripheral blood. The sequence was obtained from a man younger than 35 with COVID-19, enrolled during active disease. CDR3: CASSFSGTGISPQYF. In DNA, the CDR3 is TGTGCCAGCAGCTTCTCCGGGACAGGGATAAGTCCCCAGTACTTC.